The present entry profiles one TCR beta chain with its context. Its antigen is as yet unknown. It was with 60 Vbeta and 13 Jbeta primers that the PCR ran. In the original workflow: Later reanalysis found approximately 80 million unique TCR beta chains, around 11 million of them shared. The protocol was immunoSEQ multiplex PCR, while the TCRdb copy is restricted to in-frame clones and leaves out a portion. The DNA gave D and trimming, while V, J and clone size come from that table. In the table there are 160,000 or so clones, roughly 84% of which are singletons. This sample stems from a study of cytomegalovirus exposure and HLA in healthy donors. Findings of the study overall: In a later analysis, DRB1 alleles had the most associated TCRs; HLA-C alleles the fewest. Researchers counted about 150 TCR beta chains as cytomegalovirus-associated. A cluster of highly shared sequence variants was likely a sequencing artifact.

Germline CDR1 is WSHSY and CDR2 is SAAADI. The J segment lost 4 bases and the V segment lost 3 bases, leaving 6 bases of the junction unmatched. The length of the CDR3 is 15 residues. This receptor was obtained from a woman younger than 30 in good health and CMV-seronegative. The V and J genes are TRBV10-2 and TRBJ2-5; TRBD2 aligns across 9 bases. Input material: PBMCs. CDR3 region: CASSEGGGAAETQYF. The DNA of the CDR3 is TGCGCCAGCAGTGAAGGCGGGGGGGCCGCAGAGACCCAGTACTTC.